The present entry profiles one T cell receptor (beta chain) with its context. Antigen specificity is unknown. CDR1 and CDR2 from the germline V gene are SQVTM and ANQGSEA. V lost 5 bases and J lost 5; bases outside the gene matches: 3. This CDR3 contains 12 residues. Sequencing sought depths of 1 in 200,000 to 1 in 1 million T cells. TCRdb's copy holds only in-frame clones and misses some; the assay was immunoSEQ multiplex PCR. The data hold about 57,000 clones, with approximately 52% observed a single time. This entry comes from a study of cytotoxic CD8 clonotypes in ibrutinib-treated CLL. Study-level points and caveats: Contraction or stability on treatment was seen for public clonotypes, which were uncommon. Against age-matched healthy donors, baseline clonality ran higher and tracked circulating CD8+ T-cell counts.

This receptor was obtained from a human donor with chronic lymphocytic leukemia. This chain uses TRBV29-1 with TRBJ1-2; 9 nucleotides agree with TRBD1. Sequenced here: PBMCs, sampled after 24 months of ibrutinib treatment. CDR3 region: CSVRDRVYGYTF. The CDR3 nucleotides read TGCAGCGTTCGGGACAGGGTTTATGGCTACACCTTC.